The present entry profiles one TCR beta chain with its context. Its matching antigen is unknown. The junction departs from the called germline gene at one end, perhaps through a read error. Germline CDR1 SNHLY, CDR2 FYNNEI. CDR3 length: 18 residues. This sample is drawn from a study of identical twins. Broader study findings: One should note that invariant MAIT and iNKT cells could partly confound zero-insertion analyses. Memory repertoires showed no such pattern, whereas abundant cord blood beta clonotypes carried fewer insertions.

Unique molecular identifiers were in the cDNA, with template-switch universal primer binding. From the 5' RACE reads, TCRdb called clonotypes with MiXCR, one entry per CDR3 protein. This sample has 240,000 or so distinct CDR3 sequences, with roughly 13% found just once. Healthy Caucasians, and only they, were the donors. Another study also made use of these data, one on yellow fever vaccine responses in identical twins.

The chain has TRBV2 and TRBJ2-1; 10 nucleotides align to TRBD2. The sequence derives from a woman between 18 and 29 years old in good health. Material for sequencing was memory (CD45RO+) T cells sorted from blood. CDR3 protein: CAISFRLAGARLYNEQFF. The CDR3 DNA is TGTGCCATCAGTTTTCGCCTAGCGGGAGCCCGTCTTTACAATGAGCAGTTCTTC.